The 15 T cell receptor beta chains below come from one sample, sequenced in a study of beta chain features in type 1 diabetes. All of the isolated RNA was reverse transcribed, so expressed TCRB transcripts were sequenced. Clones were sequenced by immunoSEQ multiplex PCR, and TCRdb holds only the in-frame ones, with some missing. The table has 120,000 to 150,000 clones, about 9.4% seen once. Sequenced material: naive CD4+ T cells from blood. The receptors stem from a man younger than 30 in good health.

This chain connects TRBV18 to TRBJ2-1; perhaps TRBD2 as D (5 bases). Germline V gene sequence: CDR1 KGHSH, CDR2 LQKENI. V was shortened by 3 bases and J by 3 bases, with 12 bases between the two germline ends. The CDR3 is made up of 15 amino acids. CDR3 in amino acids: CASSPGPGFYNEQFF. DNA for the CDR3: TGTGCCAGCTCACCCGGTCCGGGGTTCTACAATGAGCAGTTCTTC. Combining the CDR3 with reference TRBV18 and TRBJ2-1 gives the whole variable domain NAGVMQNPRHLVRRRGQEARLRCSPMKGHSHVYWYRQLPEEGLKFMVYLQKENIIDESGMPKERFSAEFPKEGPSILRIQQVVRGDSAAYFCASSPGPGFYNEQFFGPGTRLTVL.

Regarding this clone: Other DNA sequences within the sample encode an identical CDR3. This rearrangement joins TRBV5-1 to TRBJ2-3, with TRBD2 identical over 11 bases. This CDR3 has 15 amino acids. V lost 2 bases, J lost 4 bases, and 3 bases stayed unmatched. Germline-derived CDR1 and CDR2 are SGHRS and YFSETQ. CDR3 DNA: TGCGCCAGCAGCTTCCTAGCGGGGGGCCCAGATACGCAGTATTTT. Translating gives CASSFLAGGPDTQYF.

The V gene is TRBV9, the J gene TRBJ2-1; 7 bases agree with TRBD2. Germline values: CDR1 SGDLS, CDR2 YYNGEE. After removal of 0 bases from V and 6 bases from J, the junction contained 3 bases not matched to a gene. CDR3 length: 14 amino acids. The CDR3 spells CASSVVGGINEQFF. DNA for the CDR3: TGTGCCAGCAGCGTAGTCGGGGGGATCAATGAGCAGTTCTTC.

This clone showed up just a few times. The rearrangement joins TRBV6-5 to TRBJ1-2; TRBD1 matches at 7 bases. Germline lookup yields CDR1 MNHEY and CDR2 SVGAGI. V was pared by 7 bases and J by 2 bases, with 7 bases of the junction left unmatched. This CDR3 is 14 amino acids long. The CDR3: CASKDRNSNYGYTF. Here the CDR3 DNA reads TGTGCCAGCAAGGACAGGAACTCCAACTATGGCTACACCTTC.

By share of the sample, this clone is medium-sized. The V call is TRBV27, the J call TRBJ2-7, with a possible D match to TRBD2 (6 bases). This CDR3 is built from 13 residues. Germline-derived CDR1 and CDR2 are MNHEY and SMNVEV (reference sequence). Trimming took off 5 bases at V and 2 bases at J, with 10 bases between the two ends. CDR3 in amino acids: CASSLGTPYEQYF. The DNA for the CDR3 is TGTGCCAGCAGTCTCGGGACTCCCTACGAGCAGTACTTC.

This clone was seen only a few times. The chain combines TRBV5-5 with TRBJ2-2; D is possibly TRBD2 (5 bases). The CDR3 extends over 16 amino acids. CDR1 and CDR2 (germline): SGHKS, YYEKEE (reference sequence). Trimming removed 2 bases at V and 1 base at J, with 12 bases between. This CDR3 is CASSFFAGENTGELFF. The CDR3, as DNA: TGTGCCAGCAGCTTTTTTGCCGGGGAGAACACCGGGGAGCTGTTTTTT. Filled out from reference TRBV5-5 and TRBJ2-2, the complete variable domain reads DAGVTQSPTHLIKTRGQQVTLRCSPISGHKSVSWYQQVLGQGPQFIFQYYEKEERGRGNFPDRFSARQFPNYSSELNVNALLLGDSALYLCASSFFAGENTGELFFGEGSRLTVL.

The rearrangement links TRBV7-3 to TRBJ2-1; 14 nucleotides match TRBD2. The V gene's germline CDR1 is SGHTA and CDR2 FQGTGA. J gave up 4 bases and V 5 bases, and 4 bases lay outside the gene matches. The CDR3 length is 16 residues. CDR3 protein: CASSKTSGGEYNEQFF. CDR3 coding DNA: TGTGCCAGCAGCAAGACTAGCGGGGGGGAGTACAATGAGCAGTTCTTC. The full variable domain, with the rest looked up from reference TRBV7-3 and TRBJ2-1, is GAGVSQTPSNKVTEKGKYVELRCDPISGHTALYWYRQSLGQGPEFLIYFQGTGAADDSGLPNDRFFAVRPEGSVSTLKIQRTERGDSAVYLCASSKTSGGEYNEQFFGPGTRLTVL.

This clone showed up just a few times. In nucleotides, the CDR3 is TGCGCCAGCAGCCAAGATCCCAGGACAGCTAACTATGGCTACACCTTC. As protein: CASSQDPRTANYGYTF. V usage is TRBV4-3 and J usage is TRBJ1-2; D perhaps matches TRBD1 (6 bases). Germline V gives CDR1 LGHNA, CDR2 YSLEER. V was shortened by 0 bases and J by 0 bases, with 11 bases between the two germline ends. This CDR3 has 16 residues.

The V call is TRBV6-6, the J call TRBJ2-7, with 7 nucleotides matching TRBD1. This CDR3 comprises 14 residues. Unmatched junction bases numbered 4, after V lost 4 bases and J lost 1 base. Germline CDR1 and CDR2: MNHNY and SVGAGI (reference sequence). The CDR3 region is CASSFRDSSYEQYF. The CDR3 bases are TGTGCCAGCAGTTTCCGGGACAGTTCCTACGAGCAGTACTTC.

This clone was counted between two and nine times. The J gene is TRBJ2-1, the V gene TRBV6-5; D not resolved. V lost 4 bases and J lost 0, with 13 bases in between. Germline V gene data show CDR1 as MNHEY and CDR2 as SVGAGI. The CDR3 has 16 amino acids. In nucleotides, the CDR3 is TGTGCCAGCAGTTTCGGGTTAGGCTTCTCCTACAATGAGCAGTTCTTC. Translating gives CASSFGLGFSYNEQFF.

This clone was counted only a few times. The chain employs TRBV25-1 and TRBJ1-1; D is uncertain. The CDR3 is 11 residues long. Germline V gene sequence: CDR1 MGHDK, CDR2 SYGVNS. Trimming took off 5 bases at V and 2 bases at J, with 3 bases between the two ends. The chain's CDR3 is CASSPNTEAFF. CDR3 DNA: TGTGCCAGCAGTCCAAACACTGAAGCTTTCTTT.

The chain links TRBV27 to TRBJ2-2; possible D gene TRBD1, 5 bases. This CDR3 region has 13 residues. Germline lookup yields CDR1 MNHEY and CDR2 SMNVEV (reference sequence). V dropped 6 bases and J dropped 5 bases, with 10 bases sitting between them. In DNA, the CDR3 is TGTGCCAGCAGGCAGACAGTAACCGGGGAGCTGTTTTTT. As protein: CASRQTVTGELFF.

This clone was counted a few times. J is TRBJ1-2 and V is TRBV29-1, with a tentative D call TRBD1 (6 bases). Germline V gene sequence: CDR1 SQVTM, CDR2 ANQGSEA. This CDR3 spans 14 amino acids. V was clipped by 3 bases and J by 8 bases, with 19 bases between them. The CDR3 is CSVDAARGLGGYTF. The CDR3 nucleotides read TGCAGCGTTGATGCCGCCAGGGGATTGGGCGGCTACACCTTC.

The J gene is TRBJ2-3, the V gene TRBV30; 15 nucleotides agree with TRBD2. V dropped 0 bases and J dropped 14; count of bases not matched to a gene: 6. CDR3 length equals 14 residues. The V gene's germline CDR1 is GTSNPN and CDR2 SVGIG (reference sequence). CDR3 residues: CAWSVGLAGGLPYF. As DNA, the CDR3 is TGTGCCTGGAGTGTGGGACTAGCGGGGGGATTGCCGTATTTT.

There are many counts of this clone. The V gene is TRBV23-1, the J gene TRBJ2-7, with a possible D match to TRBD1 (5 bases). TRBV23-1 is annotated as an ORF whose role is uncertain. Trimming cost V 9 bases and J 0 bases, with 6 bases left between them. This CDR3 is 11 amino acids long. The DNA of the CDR3 is TGCGCCAGACAGGCCTCCTACGAGCAGTACTTC. It specifies CARQASYEQYF.